The sequence of this T cell receptor beta chain was determined in a study of T cells after yellow fever vaccination. Looking at the study overall: When fractions had low cell numbers, they were prepared with SMART-Seq v4 Ultra Low Input. Overall study results and limits: FACS-sorted repertoires might harbor abundant contaminating clonotypes from the bulk population. Most clones from primary vaccination were detected again post-booster (approximately 97% CD4, roughly 85% CD8).

This clonotype has just a few counts. Antigen unknown. The CDR3 sequence is 12 residues long. Germline-derived CDR1 and CDR2 are SGHKS and YYEKEE (reference sequence). V lost 2 bases, J lost 6 bases, and 9 bases lay in between. The study made its TCR cDNA through 5'RACE template switching. That step introduced a universal primer site along with UMIs. TCRdb called the 5' RACE reads again in MiXCR, with one record for every CDR3 protein. The sample has tens of thousands of distinct CDR3 sequences; around 7% are singletons. This rearrangement joins TRBV5-5 to TRBJ2-7; D gene ambiguous. The source of this sequence is a young man who received the YFV17D yellow fever vaccine. The material sequenced was CD8+ T cells sorted from PBMCs, taken on the day of the yellow fever booster vaccination. CDR3 coding DNA: TGTGCCAGCAGCTTCCAAAGGTTCGAGCAGTACTTC. Its protein is CASSFQRFEQYF.